One sample yielded the 24 T cell receptor beta chains listed below, sequenced in a study of patients and donors after allogeneic stem cell transplantation. TCRdb fed the RT-PCR reads into MiXCR, producing one record per CDR3 protein. Here the sample spans roughly 230,000 distinct CDR3 sequences, 13% to 15% being singletons. Sequencing was done on a sample of blood, either unsorted or a sorted T cell fraction (not recorded which). Receptors were obtained from a human donor who was either an allogeneic HSCT recipient or a stem cell or donor lymphocyte infusion donor (not recorded which). It is not recorded whose cells these are; they may come from a transplant donor.

The rearrangement uses TRBV6-1 and TRBJ2-1; D is ambiguous. Germline values: CDR1 MNHNS, CDR2 SASEGT. Trimming shortened V by 6 bases and J by 9 bases, and 21 bases separated the two germline ends. The CDR3 totals 15 residues. CDR3 in DNA: TGTGCCAGCAGGGATGCCGGTATAGTCCCCCCTGAGCAGTTCTTC. Its translation: CASRDAGIVPPEQFF.

This clonotype was picked up a small number of times. V usage is TRBV12-3 or TRBV12-4 and J usage is TRBJ2-3; 10 bases line up with TRBD2. The V gene end was trimmed by 2 bases and the J gene end by 4 bases; junction bases not matched to a gene: 12. This CDR3 comprises 18 residues. In nucleotides, the CDR3 is TGTGCCAGCAGTTTAATATTCGGGACTAGCGTGGACGCAGATACGCAGTATTTT. Translated, it gives CASSLIFGTSVDADTQYF.

The genes are TRBV4-2 and TRBJ1-6; D not certain. The CDR3 has 13 residues. V was pared by 2 bases and J by 8 bases, with 7 bases between. Germline CDR1 is LGHNA and CDR2 is YNFKEQ. For the CDR3, the DNA is TGTGCCAGCAGCCAAATCTCTGATTCACCCCTCCACTTT. Translating it yields CASSQISDSPLHF.

In its sample, this clonotype was seen a few times. This chain connects TRBV7-8 to TRBJ2-2; 7 bases line up with TRBD2. Germline V CDR1 and CDR2: SGHVS, FQNEAQ. Unmatched junction bases numbered 8, after V lost 10 bases and J lost 0 bases. The CDR3 totals 15 residues. This CDR3 reads CATLLAESNTGELFF. For the CDR3, the DNA is TGTGCCACCCTCCTAGCGGAATCGAACACCGGGGAGCTGTTTTTT.

This clonotype was detected a few times. This sequence joins TRBV11-2 and TRBJ2-7; 7 nucleotides line up with TRBD2. The germline V gene encodes CDR1 SGHAT and CDR2 FQNNGV. The CDR3 length is 16 residues. With V trimmed by 5 bases and J by 0 bases, 10 bases remained unmatched. The CDR3 is CASSPMGGTGSYEQYF. CDR3 coding DNA: TGTGCCAGCAGCCCGATGGGGGGGACCGGCTCCTACGAGCAGTACTTC. Based on the CDR3 plus reference TRBV11-2 and TRBJ2-7, the full variable domain is EAGVAQSPRYKIIEKRQSVAFWCNPISGHATLYWYQQILGQGPKLLIQFQNNGVVDDSQLPKDRFSAERLKGVDSTLKIQPAKLEDSAVYLCASSPMGGTGSYEQYFGPGTRLTVT.

CDR3 sequence: CASSLSGQGDDEQFF. The CDR3 DNA reads TGTGCCAGCAGCTTGTCAGGACAGGGCGACGATGAGCAGTTCTTC. V usage is TRBV5-6 and J usage is TRBJ2-1; TRBD1 matches at 8 bases. The CDR3 has 15 residues. V lost 1 base and J lost 8; bases outside the gene matches: 8. Looked up from germline, CDR1 is SGHDT and CDR2 is YYEEEE.

There are many counts of this clonotype. Here the CDR3 DNA reads TGTGCCAGCAGCTACCAGGGGGCAGATAATTCACCCCTCCACTTT. Encoded protein: CASSYQGADNSPLHF. The gene calls are TRBV7-8 and TRBJ1-6, with 8 bases fitting TRBD1. J gave up 5 bases and V 4 bases, and 4 bases lay outside the gene matches. The germline V gene encodes CDR1 SGHVS and CDR2 FQNEAQ. The CDR3 consists of 15 residues.

This clonotype has ten or more counts. The genes are TRBV7-9 and TRBJ2-2; 7 nucleotides align to TRBD1. Germline lookup yields CDR1 SEHNR and CDR2 FQNEAQ (reference sequence). The J segment lost 4 bases and the V segment lost 5 bases, leaving 10 bases of the junction unmatched. This CDR3 contains 16 residues. The CDR3 sequence: CASSQQGGFGTGELFF. The CDR3, as DNA: TGTGCCAGCAGCCAGCAAGGGGGCTTCGGCACCGGGGAGCTGTTTTTT.

This clonotype was detected many times. The rearrangement links TRBV3-1 to TRBJ1-1; D unclear. This CDR3 spans 14 amino acids. Germline CDR1 and CDR2: LGHDT and YNNKEL (reference sequence). Trimming removed 7 bases from V and 1 base from J, with 13 bases in between. The CDR3 bases are TGTGCCAGCACCCGAGTCTCCGGGAACACTGAAGCTTTCTTT. Its translation is CASTRVSGNTEAFF.

This clonotype was seen a few times. The chain uses TRBV6-1 and TRBJ2-7; D call uncertain. The germline gives CDR1 MNHNS, CDR2 SASEGT. Trimming removed 4 bases from V and 6 bases from J, with 7 bases in between. The CDR3 is 11 amino acids. CDR3 sequence reads: CASSARVEQYF. CDR3 DNA sequence: TGTGCCAGCAGTGCAAGGGTCGAGCAGTACTTC.

This clonotype came up a few times. The rearrangement joins TRBV12-3 or TRBV12-4 to TRBJ1-3, with D perhaps matching TRBD1 (6 bases). The CDR3 extends over 13 amino acids. V was shortened by 5 bases and J by 4 bases, with 9 bases between the two germline ends. CDR3 nucleotide sequence: TGTGCCAGCAGTCACAGGGAGGGAAACACCATATATTTT. Protein: CASSHREGNTIYF.

In its sample, this clonotype was seen a few times. The chain recombines TRBV20-1 with TRBJ2-7; D ambiguous. The germline V gene encodes CDR1 DFQATT and CDR2 SNEGSKA (reference sequence). V was trimmed by 6 bases and J by 2 bases, leaving 20 bases between them. This CDR3 is built from 15 residues. This CDR3 is CSATYPGAPAYEQYF. The CDR3 DNA is TGCAGTGCAACCTACCCTGGAGCCCCGGCCTACGAGCAGTACTTC.

Points on this clonotype: The junction differs from germline at one of its ends, possibly a read error. CDR3 nucleotides: TGTGCCAGCCTGACTAGCTCCCACAATGAGCAGTTCTTC. Amino acids: CASLTSSHNEQFF. V and J are TRBV2 and TRBJ2-1, with 7 nucleotides matching TRBD2. CDR1 and CDR2 from the germline V gene are SNHLY and FYNNEI. CDR3 length equals 13 residues.

This chain links TRBV18 with TRBJ2-7; 7 nucleotides line up with TRBD1. The V segment lost 3 bases and the J segment 3 bases; nucleotides outside the gene matches: 8. From germline, CDR1 is KGHSH and CDR2 LQKENI. CDR3 size: 15 residues. The DNA for the CDR3 is TGTGCCAGCTCACCCCCAGGGGGACAGTACTACGAGCAGTACTTC. Translation: CASSPPGGQYYEQYF.

This clonotype was found a few times. At one end, the junction sequence differs from germline, possibly due to a read error. This chain connects TRBV30 to TRBJ2-1; perhaps TRBD2 as D (7 bases). This CDR3 is 12 amino acids long. Germline V lookup: CDR1 GTSNPN, CDR2 SVGIG (reference sequence). The CDR3 region has the DNA TGTGCCGGCAAGGGGGGGCCGAATGAGCATTTCTTC. Amino acids: CAGKGGPNEHFF.

The chain has TRBV5-4 and TRBJ2-1, with TRBD1 identical over 7 bases. Germline-derived CDR1 and CDR2 are SGHNT and YYREEE (reference sequence). Trimming at V came to 4 bases and at J to 3 bases, leaving 10 bases not matched to a gene. This CDR3 has 16 residues. CDR3 protein: CASSGLRQGVYNEQFF. CDR3 sequence (DNA): TGTGCCAGCAGCGGACTGAGACAGGGAGTCTACAATGAGCAGTTCTTC.

This clonotype was observed many times. The rearrangement uses TRBV7-9 and TRBJ1-1, with 7 bases aligning to TRBD1. The CDR3 runs 14 residues. V lost 4 bases, J lost 4 bases, and 6 bases stayed unmatched. Germline V gene lookup returns CDR1 SEHNR and CDR2 FQNEAQ (reference sequence). The CDR3 coding sequence is TGTGCCAGCAGCTCTAACAGGGGTCCCACTGAAGCTTTCTTT. Translation gives CASSSNRGPTEAFF.

This clonotype occurred a few times. The chain carries TRBV5-4 and TRBJ2-2, with 11 bases aligning to TRBD2. V trimming: 3 bases; J trimming: 1 base; junction bases outside the gene matches: 2. The V gene's germline CDR1 is SGHNT and CDR2 YYREEE (reference sequence). The CDR3 runs to 16 residues. The CDR3 region has the DNA TGTGCCAGCAGCTCCGGACTAGCGGGGAACACCGGGGAGCTGTTTTTT. As protein: CASSSGLAGNTGELFF.

This chain connects TRBV4-1 to TRBJ1-6; maybe TRBD1 (5 bases). Trimming pared 2 bases from V and 7 bases from J, leaving 18 bases between. The V gene's germline CDR1 is MGHRA and CDR2 YSYEKL. CDR3 size: 17 residues. Written as DNA, the CDR3 is TGCGCCAGCAGCCAAACAGGTTCCTCGGGCACGAATTCACCCCTCCACTTT. This encodes CASSQTGSSGTNSPLHF.

This chain uses TRBV20-1 with TRBJ1-2; no definite D call. The V end lost 2 bases, the J end lost 4 bases, and 8 bases lay between the germline ends. Germline V gene lookup returns CDR1 DFQATT and CDR2 SNEGSKA (reference sequence). CDR3 length: 12 amino acids. Here the CDR3 DNA reads TGCAGTGCTAGATACAGAGGCTATGGCTACACCTTC. Amino acids: CSARYRGYGYTF.

This clonotype was observed a handful of times. This chain joins TRBV12-5 and TRBJ2-1; 8 nucleotides line up with TRBD2. Germline trimming cut 4 bases from V and 8 bases from J; bases unmatched to any gene: 10. CDR1 is LGHNT, CDR2 FRNRAP, per germline. The CDR3 runs 15 residues. The CDR3 sequence is CASGSNRLARYEQFF. In DNA, the CDR3 is TGTGCTAGTGGTTCGAACCGACTAGCGCGCTATGAGCAGTTCTTC.

This clonotype was detected a few times. The DNA of the CDR3 is TGTGCCAGCAGCTTAGGGAGGTCAGGCTACGAGCAGTACTTC. It codes for CASSLGRSGYEQYF. V and J are TRBV7-6 and TRBJ2-7; maybe TRBD2 (5 bases). Trimming shortened V by 1 base and J by 3 bases, and 10 bases separated the two germline ends. There are 14 residues in the CDR3. Germline V gene data show CDR1 as SGHVS and CDR2 as FNYEAQ.

This clonotype was seen only a few times. The chain combines TRBV5-1 with TRBJ1-6; the D gene is possibly TRBD1 (5 bases). Trimming cost V 3 bases and J 5 bases, with 12 bases left between them. This CDR3 is 15 amino acids long. Germline V gives CDR1 SGHRS, CDR2 YFSETQ. The CDR3 protein is CASSSGTADNSPLHF. The DNA for the CDR3 is TGCGCCAGCAGCTCCGGGACCGCCGATAATTCACCCCTCCACTTT.

The chain couples TRBV29-1 to TRBJ2-2, with 8 bases fitting TRBD2. V lost 8 bases, J lost 0 bases, and 20 bases stayed unmatched. In germline, CDR1 is SQVTM, CDR2 ANQGSEA. This CDR3 comprises 19 residues. The CDR3 DNA reads as TGCAGCATTCGTGCAGTAGGTCTAGCGGGTCCTACGAACACCGGGGAGCTGTTTTTT. It is translated as CSIRAVGLAGPTNTGELFF.